A selection of T cell receptor beta chains follows, all from one sample in a study of naive CD8 T cells in extremely preterm neonates. The assay was immunoSEQ multiplex PCR, and TCRdb's table has in-frame clones only and misses some. The table lists some 7,400 clones, 92% of them singletons, with 0.4% to 0.6% in the top ten. The sequenced material came from naive CD8+ T cells from cord blood. The receptor source for this set is a newborn in good health. Both conserved end residues are part of each CDR3. The order of the fields is V gene, clone size, J gene, D gene, CDR3 protein, CDR3 DNA. The D gene is left open where the match is weak. The size entry is marked missing in some rows and otherwise reads once, few, many or a size class.

v_gene: TRBV11-2; abundance: -; j_gene: TRBJ2-1; d_gene: -; CDR3aa: CASSLNPNEQFF; CDR3nt: TGTGCCAGCAGCTTAAATCCGAATGAGCAGTTCTTC
v_gene: TRBV11-2; abundance: once; j_gene: TRBJ1-6; d_gene: -; CDR3aa: CASSLDTNSPLHF; CDR3nt: TGTGCCAGCAGCTTAGATACAAATTCACCCCTCCACTTT
v_gene: TRBV2; abundance: once; j_gene: TRBJ2-7; d_gene: TRBD2; CDR3aa: CASSDIAGTYEQYF; CDR3nt: TGTGCCAGCAGTGACATAGCGGGAACCTACGAGCAGTACTTC
v_gene: TRBV27; abundance: -; j_gene: TRBJ2-1; d_gene: TRBD2; CDR3aa: CASSFGLADYNEQFF; CDR3nt: TGTGCCAGCAGTTTTGGGCTAGCGGACTACAATGAGCAGTTCTTC
v_gene: TRBV4-2; abundance: -; j_gene: TRBJ1-5; d_gene: -; CDR3aa: CASSQVGGDQPQHF; CDR3nt: TGTGCCAGCAGCCAAGTGGGAGGGGACCAGCCCCAGCATTTT
v_gene: TRBV4-3; abundance: -; j_gene: TRBJ2-5; d_gene: -; CDR3aa: CASSQFPGGRETQYF; CDR3nt: TGCGCCAGCAGCCAATTCCCGGGGGGCCGGGAGACCCAGTACTTC
v_gene: TRBV5-8; abundance: -; j_gene: TRBJ1-2; d_gene: -; CDR3aa: CASSFVFVRAVNYGYTF; CDR3nt: TGTGCCAGCAGCTTCGTTTTTGTCAGGGCCGTTAACTATGGCTACACCTTC
v_gene: TRBV4-3; abundance: -; j_gene: TRBJ2-7; d_gene: -; CDR3aa: CASSQERRGSYEQYF; CDR3nt: TGCGCCAGCAGCCAAGAACGTAGGGGGTCTTACGAGCAGTACTTC
v_gene: TRBV7-8; abundance: -; j_gene: TRBJ1-1; d_gene: -; CDR3aa: CASSLEWAGALNTEAFF; CDR3nt: TGTGCCAGCAGCTTAGAATGGGCAGGGGCCTTGAACACTGAAGCTTTCTTT
v_gene: TRBV4-3; abundance: -; j_gene: TRBJ1-4; d_gene: TRBD1; CDR3aa: CASSLNSGGTNEKLFF; CDR3nt: TGCGCCAGCAGCCTAAATTCAGGGGGGACTAATGAAAAACTGTTTTTT
v_gene: TRBV4-1; abundance: -; j_gene: TRBJ2-1; d_gene: TRBD2; CDR3aa: CASSLSTSVSYNEQFF; CDR3nt: TGCGCCAGCAGCCTCTCGACTAGCGTTTCCTACAATGAGCAGTTCTTC
v_gene: TRBV2; abundance: -; j_gene: TRBJ2-7; d_gene: -; CDR3aa: CASSEASVDEQYF; CDR3nt: TGTGCCAGCAGTGAAGCCTCCGTTGACGAGCAGTACTTC
v_gene: TRBV13; abundance: -; j_gene: TRBJ2-3; d_gene: -; CDR3aa: CASSASQADTQYF; CDR3nt: TGTGCCAGCAGCGCAAGCCAAGCAGATACGCAGTATTTT
v_gene: TRBV9; abundance: -; j_gene: TRBJ1-1; d_gene: TRBD1; CDR3aa: CASSVAGTGGNTEAFF; CDR3nt: TGTGCCAGCAGCGTAGCGGGGACAGGGGGGAACACTGAAGCTTTCTTT
v_gene: TRBV6-5; abundance: -; j_gene: TRBJ2-3; d_gene: TRBD1; CDR3aa: CASSKQGALTDTQYF; CDR3nt: TGTGCCAGCAGTAAACAGGGGGCGCTGACAGATACGCAGTATTTT
v_gene: TRBV4-1; abundance: -; j_gene: TRBJ2-5; d_gene: -; CDR3aa: CASSQDWRVKETQYF; CDR3nt: TGCGCCAGCAGCCAAGATTGGAGGGTAAAAGAGACCCAGTACTTC
v_gene: TRBV13; abundance: -; j_gene: TRBJ2-1; d_gene: TRBD2; CDR3aa: CASSLWGGNEQFF; CDR3nt: TGTGCCAGCAGCTTATGGGGGGGGAATGAGCAGTTCTTC
v_gene: TRBV5-6; abundance: few; j_gene: TRBJ2-7; d_gene: TRBD1; CDR3aa: CASSLRDRGYEQYF; CDR3nt: TGTGCCAGCAGCCTCCGGGACAGGGGGTACGAGCAGTACTTC
v_gene: TRBV20-1; abundance: once; j_gene: TRBJ1-1; d_gene: TRBD1; CDR3aa: CSAGQGAEAFF; CDR3nt: TGCAGTGCGGGACAGGGGGCTGAAGCTTTCTTT
v_gene: TRBV29-1; abundance: -; j_gene: TRBJ2-6; d_gene: -; CDR3aa: CSAVSSGANVLTF; CDR3nt: TGCAGCGCAGTAAGTTCTGGGGCCAACGTCCTGACTTTC
v_gene: TRBV9; abundance: -; j_gene: TRBJ2-1; d_gene: TRBD2; CDR3aa: CASSVGLLAGANNEQFF; CDR3nt: TGTGCCAGCAGCGTAGGGTTACTAGCGGGAGCTAACAATGAGCAGTTCTTC
v_gene: TRBV7-9; abundance: -; j_gene: TRBJ1-1; d_gene: TRBD1; CDR3aa: CASSLVGQGGTEAFF; CDR3nt: TGTGCCAGCAGCTTAGTTGGACAGGGAGGGACTGAAGCTTTCTTT
v_gene: TRBV6-5; abundance: -; j_gene: TRBJ1-6; d_gene: TRBD1; CDR3aa: CASRAGTGGSPLHF; CDR3nt: TGTGCCAGCAGAGCCGGGACAGGGGGTTCACCCCTCCACTTT
v_gene: TRBV7-2; abundance: -; j_gene: TRBJ2-3; d_gene: -; CDR3aa: CASSSFGGTDTQYF; CDR3nt: TGTGCCAGCAGCTCCTTCGGGGGCACAGATACGCAGTATTTT
v_gene: TRBV5-1; abundance: -; j_gene: TRBJ2-1; d_gene: TRBD2; CDR3aa: CASGDYSGSPVHEQFF; CDR3nt: TGCGCCAGCGGGGACTATAGCGGGAGCCCGGTGCATGAGCAGTTCTTC
v_gene: TRBV6-5; abundance: -; j_gene: TRBJ1-5; d_gene: TRBD1; CDR3aa: CASSYSTGGNQPQHF; CDR3nt: TGTGCCAGCAGTTACTCGACAGGGGGCAATCAGCCCCAGCATTTT
v_gene: TRBV19; abundance: -; j_gene: TRBJ2-7; d_gene: TRBD1; CDR3aa: CASTPSSTGGYEQYF; CDR3nt: TGTGCCAGTACCCCTTCTTCGACAGGGGGCTACGAGCAGTACTTC
v_gene: TRBV7-9; abundance: -; j_gene: TRBJ1-2; d_gene: TRBD1; CDR3aa: CASSSYHGTETDGYTF; CDR3nt: TGTGCCAGCAGCTCCTACCACGGGACAGAGACGGATGGCTACACCTTC
v_gene: TRBV19; abundance: -; j_gene: TRBJ1-1; d_gene: -; CDR3aa: CASSPSAGVTEAFF; CDR3nt: TGTGCCAGTAGCCCATCGGCCGGGGTGACTGAAGCTTTCTTT
v_gene: TRBV7-2; abundance: -; j_gene: TRBJ2-7; d_gene: TRBD2; CDR3aa: CASSLARTSGLEQYF; CDR3nt: TGTGCCAGCAGCTTAGCAAGGACTAGCGGGCTCGAGCAGTACTTC
v_gene: TRBV30; abundance: once; j_gene: TRBJ1-1; d_gene: -; CDR3aa: CAWSVLGGTEAFF; CDR3nt: TGTGCCTGGAGTGTACTAGGGGGCACTGAAGCTTTCTTT
v_gene: TRBV4-1; abundance: -; j_gene: TRBJ2-5; d_gene: -; CDR3aa: CASSHSGYETQYF; CDR3nt: TGCGCCAGCAGCCATTCCGGTTACGAGACCCAGTACTTC
v_gene: TRBV5-5; abundance: once; j_gene: TRBJ1-6; d_gene: -; CDR3aa: CASSLAGYNSPLHF; CDR3nt: TGTGCCAGCAGCTTGGCAGGGTATAATTCACCCCTCCACTTT
v_gene: TRBV29-1; abundance: -; j_gene: TRBJ2-7; d_gene: TRBD2; CDR3aa: CSVEGGSGGLYEQYF; CDR3nt: TGCAGCGTTGAAGGTGGCTCGGGAGGGCTCTACGAGCAGTACTTC
v_gene: TRBV12-5; abundance: -; j_gene: TRBJ2-7; d_gene: -; CDR3aa: CASGFYDEQYF; CDR3nt: TGTGCTAGTGGTTTCTATGACGAGCAGTACTTC
v_gene: TRBV27; abundance: -; j_gene: TRBJ2-6; d_gene: -; CDR3aa: CASSLGGGSGANVLTF; CDR3nt: TGTGCCAGCAGTTTAGGAGGCGGCTCTGGGGCCAACGTCCTGACTTTC
v_gene: TRBV7-2; abundance: -; j_gene: TRBJ2-7; d_gene: TRBD2; CDR3aa: CASSFGGSSYEQYF; CDR3nt: TGTGCCAGCAGCTTTGGCGGGAGCAGCTACGAGCAGTACTTC
v_gene: TRBV2; abundance: -; j_gene: TRBJ1-4; d_gene: -; CDR3aa: CATRRQEKLFF; CDR3nt: TGTGCCACCCGTAGACAGGAAAAACTGTTTTTT
v_gene: TRBV27; abundance: -; j_gene: TRBJ1-6; d_gene: TRBD1; CDR3aa: CASSRTGNYNSPLHF; CDR3nt: TGTGCCAGCAGCCGGACAGGAAACTATAATTCACCCCTCCACTTT
v_gene: TRBV27; abundance: -; j_gene: TRBJ2-7; d_gene: -; CDR3aa: CASSLSGGEQYF; CDR3nt: TGTGCCAGCAGTTTATCAGGGGGCGAGCAGTACTTC
v_gene: TRBV7-9; abundance: -; j_gene: TRBJ1-2; d_gene: -; CDR3aa: CASSPGDIYGYTF; CDR3nt: TGTGCCAGCAGCCCAGGGGACATCTATGGCTACACCTTC
v_gene: TRBV6-6; abundance: -; j_gene: TRBJ1-1; d_gene: TRBD1; CDR3aa: CASTGTGVFEAFF; CDR3nt: TGTGCCAGTACCGGGACAGGGGTTTTTGAAGCTTTCTTT
v_gene: TRBV5-6; abundance: -; j_gene: TRBJ2-3; d_gene: -; CDR3aa: CASSLGLSTDTQYF; CDR3nt: TGTGCCAGCAGCTTGGGACTGAGCACAGATACGCAGTATTTT
v_gene: TRBV5-1; abundance: -; j_gene: TRBJ2-3; d_gene: -; CDR3aa: CASSLAGRSADTQYF; CDR3nt: TGCGCCAGCAGCTTGGCAGGGAGGTCGGCAGATACGCAGTATTTT
v_gene: TRBV9; abundance: -; j_gene: TRBJ1-2; d_gene: TRBD1; CDR3aa: CASSAKSPDRGYGYTF; CDR3nt: TGTGCCAGCAGCGCGAAGTCCCCGGACAGGGGCTATGGCTACACCTTC
v_gene: TRBV4-1; abundance: -; j_gene: TRBJ2-7; d_gene: -; CDR3aa: CASSQDRLYEQYF; CDR3nt: TGCGCCAGCAGCCAAGATAGACTTTACGAGCAGTACTTC
v_gene: TRBV11-2; abundance: -; j_gene: TRBJ2-7; d_gene: -; CDR3aa: CASSLERGHSYEQYF; CDR3nt: TGTGCCAGCAGCTTAGAGCGCGGACACTCCTACGAGCAGTACTTC
v_gene: TRBV10-2; abundance: -; j_gene: TRBJ2-3; d_gene: TRBD2; CDR3aa: CASSGTSGTDTQYF; CDR3nt: TGCGCCAGCAGCGGGACTAGCGGGACAGATACGCAGTATTTT
v_gene: TRBV6-6; abundance: -; j_gene: TRBJ1-4; d_gene: TRBD1; CDR3aa: CASSFDRGQGKLFF; CDR3nt: TGTGCCAGCAGTTTCGACAGGGGGCAGGGAAAACTGTTTTTT
v_gene: TRBV7-9; abundance: -; j_gene: TRBJ1-2; d_gene: TRBD1; CDR3aa: CASRTGGYGYTF; CDR3nt: TGTGCCAGCAGAACAGGGGGCTATGGCTACACCTTC